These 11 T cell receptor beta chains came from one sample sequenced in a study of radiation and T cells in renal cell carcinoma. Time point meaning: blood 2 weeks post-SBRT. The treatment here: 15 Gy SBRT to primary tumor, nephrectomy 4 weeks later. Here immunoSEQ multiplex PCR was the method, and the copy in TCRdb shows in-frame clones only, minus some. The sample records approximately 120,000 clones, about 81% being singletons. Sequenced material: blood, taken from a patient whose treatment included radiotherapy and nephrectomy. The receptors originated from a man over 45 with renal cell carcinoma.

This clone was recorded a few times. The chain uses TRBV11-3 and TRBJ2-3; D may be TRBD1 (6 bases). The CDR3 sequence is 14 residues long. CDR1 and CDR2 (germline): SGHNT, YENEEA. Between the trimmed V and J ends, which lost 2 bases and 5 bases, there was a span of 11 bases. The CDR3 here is CASSLRGRGDTQYF. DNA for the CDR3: TGTGCCAGCAGCTTAAGGGGGAGAGGAGATACGCAGTATTTT.

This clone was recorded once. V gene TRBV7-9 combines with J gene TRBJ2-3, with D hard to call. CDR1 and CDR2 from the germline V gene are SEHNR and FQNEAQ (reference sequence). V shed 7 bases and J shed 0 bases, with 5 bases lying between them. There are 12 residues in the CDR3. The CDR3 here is CASTHSTDTQYF. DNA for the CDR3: TGTGCCAGCACCCATAGCACAGATACGCAGTATTTT. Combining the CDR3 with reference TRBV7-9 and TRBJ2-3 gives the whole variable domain DTGVSQNPRHKITKRGQNVTFRCDPISEHNRLYWYRQTLGQGPEFLTYFQNEAQLEKSRLLSDRFSAERPKGSFSTLEIQRTEQGDSAMYLCASTHSTDTQYFGPGTRLTVL.

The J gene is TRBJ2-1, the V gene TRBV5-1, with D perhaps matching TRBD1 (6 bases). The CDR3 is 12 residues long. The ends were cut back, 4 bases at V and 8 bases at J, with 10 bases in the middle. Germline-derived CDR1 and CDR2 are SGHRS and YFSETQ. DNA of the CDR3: TGCGCCAGCAGCCTCCGGACAGATGAGCAGTTCTTC. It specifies CASSLRTDEQFF.

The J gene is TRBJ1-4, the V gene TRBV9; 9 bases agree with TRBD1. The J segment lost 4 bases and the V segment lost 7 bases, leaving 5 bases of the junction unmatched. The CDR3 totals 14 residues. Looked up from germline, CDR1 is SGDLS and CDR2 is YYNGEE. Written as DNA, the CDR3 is TGTGCCAGCGGCGGGACAGGGTATAATGAAAAACTGTTTTTT. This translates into CASGGTGYNEKLFF.

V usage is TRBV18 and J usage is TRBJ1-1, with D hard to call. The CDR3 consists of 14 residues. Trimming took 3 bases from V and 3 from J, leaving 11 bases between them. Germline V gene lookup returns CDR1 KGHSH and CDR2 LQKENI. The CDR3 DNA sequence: TGTGCCAGCTCACCCTTCTCGGGAGACACTGAAGCTTTCTTT. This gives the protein CASSPFSGDTEAFF.

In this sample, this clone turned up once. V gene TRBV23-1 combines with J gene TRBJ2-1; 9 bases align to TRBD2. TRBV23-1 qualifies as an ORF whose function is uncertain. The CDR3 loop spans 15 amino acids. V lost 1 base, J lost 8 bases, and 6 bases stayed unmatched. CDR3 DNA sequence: TGCGCCAGCAGTCAATGTGGGACTAGCCTGGATGAGCAGTTCTTC. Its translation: CASSQCGTSLDEQFF.

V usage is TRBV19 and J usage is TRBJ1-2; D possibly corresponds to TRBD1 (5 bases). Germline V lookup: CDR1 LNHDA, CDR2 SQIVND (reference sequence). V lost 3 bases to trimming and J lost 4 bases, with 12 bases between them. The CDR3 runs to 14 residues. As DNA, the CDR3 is TGTGCCAGTAGTATTCGGGTCGACAGCTATGGCTACACCTTC. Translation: CASSIRVDSYGYTF.

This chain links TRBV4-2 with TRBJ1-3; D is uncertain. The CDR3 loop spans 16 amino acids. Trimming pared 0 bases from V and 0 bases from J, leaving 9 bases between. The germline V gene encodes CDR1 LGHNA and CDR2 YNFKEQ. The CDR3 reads CASSQDAGGSGNTIYF. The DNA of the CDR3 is TGTGCCAGCAGCCAAGACGCAGGCGGCTCTGGAAACACCATATATTTT.

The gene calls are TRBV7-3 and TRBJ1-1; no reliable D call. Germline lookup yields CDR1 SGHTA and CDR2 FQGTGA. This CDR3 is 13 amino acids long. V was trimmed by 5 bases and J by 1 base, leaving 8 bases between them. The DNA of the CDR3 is TGTGCCAGCAGCCAAGATCCGAACACTGAAGCTTTCTTT. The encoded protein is CASSQDPNTEAFF.

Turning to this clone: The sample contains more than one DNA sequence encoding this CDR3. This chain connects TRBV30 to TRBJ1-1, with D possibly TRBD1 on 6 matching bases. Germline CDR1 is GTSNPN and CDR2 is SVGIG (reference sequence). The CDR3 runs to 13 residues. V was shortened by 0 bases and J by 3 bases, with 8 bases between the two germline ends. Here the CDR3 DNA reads TGTGCCTGGAGTGTTTCAGGGGACACTGAAGCTTTCTTT. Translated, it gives CAWSVSGDTEAFF.

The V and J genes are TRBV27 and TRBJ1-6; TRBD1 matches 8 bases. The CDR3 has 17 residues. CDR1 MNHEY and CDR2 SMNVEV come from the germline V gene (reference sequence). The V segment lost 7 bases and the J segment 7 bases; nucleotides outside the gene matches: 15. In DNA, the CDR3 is TGTGCCAGCACCTCCCTCACAGGGGGGAAATCGAATTCACCCCTCCACTTT. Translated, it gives CASTSLTGGKSNSPLHF.